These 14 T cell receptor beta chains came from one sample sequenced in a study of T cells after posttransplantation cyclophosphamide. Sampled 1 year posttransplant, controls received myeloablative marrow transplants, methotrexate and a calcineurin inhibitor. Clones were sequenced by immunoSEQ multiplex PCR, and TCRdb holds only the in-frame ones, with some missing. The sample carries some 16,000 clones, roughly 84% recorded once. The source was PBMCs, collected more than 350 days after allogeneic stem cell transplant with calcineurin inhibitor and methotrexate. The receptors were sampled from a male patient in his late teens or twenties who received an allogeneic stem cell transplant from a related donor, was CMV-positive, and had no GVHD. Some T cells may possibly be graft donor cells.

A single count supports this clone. DNA for the CDR3: TGTGCCAGCAGCTTCAGCGGGAGGGGACTAAGTGAGCAGTTCTTC. It is translated as CASSFSGRGLSEQFF. The chain has TRBV7-3 and TRBJ2-1, with 10 positions matching TRBD2. Germline CDR1 SGHTA, CDR2 FQGTGA. V trimming: 3 bases; J trimming: 9 bases; junction bases outside the gene matches: 8. CDR3 length: 15 residues.

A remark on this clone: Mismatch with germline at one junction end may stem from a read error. The DNA of the CDR3 is TGTGCCAGCAGACGGGACAGGGCAACCTACAGTGAGCAGTTCTTC. It codes for CASRRDRATYSEQFF. The chain employs TRBV27 and TRBJ2-1; TRBD1 agrees at 9 bases. The CDR3 contains 15 residues. CDR1 is MNHEY, CDR2 SMNVEV, per germline (reference sequence).

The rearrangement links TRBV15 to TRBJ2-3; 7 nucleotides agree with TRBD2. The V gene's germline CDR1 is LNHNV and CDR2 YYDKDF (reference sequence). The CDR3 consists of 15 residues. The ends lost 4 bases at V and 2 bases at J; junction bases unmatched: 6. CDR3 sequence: CATSTGGGFTDTQYF. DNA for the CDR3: TGTGCCACCAGCACGGGAGGCGGGTTCACAGATACGCAGTATTTT.

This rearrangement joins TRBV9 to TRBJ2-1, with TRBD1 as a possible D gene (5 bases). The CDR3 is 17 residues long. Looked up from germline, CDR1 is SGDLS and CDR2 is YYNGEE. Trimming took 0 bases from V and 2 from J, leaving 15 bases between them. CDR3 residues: CASSVARGGNPYNEQFF. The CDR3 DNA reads TGTGCCAGCAGCGTAGCTAGGGGCGGAAATCCCTACAATGAGCAGTTCTTC.

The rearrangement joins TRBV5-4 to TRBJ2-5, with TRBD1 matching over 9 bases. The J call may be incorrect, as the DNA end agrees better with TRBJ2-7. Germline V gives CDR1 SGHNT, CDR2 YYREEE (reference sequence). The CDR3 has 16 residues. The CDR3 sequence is CASTPGTGRGVGEQYF. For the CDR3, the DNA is TGTGCCAGCACCCCGGGGACAGGGAGAGGGGTGGGCGAGCAGTACTTC.

CDR3 in amino acids: CASSDSDPHEQYF. The CDR3 nucleotides read TGTGCCAGCAGTGATTCAGATCCCCACGAGCAGTACTTC. The V and J genes are TRBV6-1 and TRBJ2-7, with unresolved D. The CDR3 is 13 residues long. V was trimmed by 3 bases and J by 5 bases, leaving 11 bases between them. From germline, CDR1 is MNHNS and CDR2 SASEGT.

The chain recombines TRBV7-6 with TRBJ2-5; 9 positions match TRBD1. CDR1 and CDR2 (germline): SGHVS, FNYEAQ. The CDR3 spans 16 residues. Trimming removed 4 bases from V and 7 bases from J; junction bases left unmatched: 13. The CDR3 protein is CASSSGTGIKGGTQYF. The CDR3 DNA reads TGTGCCAGCAGCTCCGGGACAGGGATTAAAGGCGGGACCCAGTACTTC. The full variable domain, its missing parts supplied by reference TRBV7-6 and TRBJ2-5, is GAGVSQSPRYKVTKRGQDVALRCDPISGHVSLYWYRQALGQGPEFLTYFNYEAQQDKSGLPNDRFSAERPEGSISTLTIQRTEQRDSAMYRCASSSGTGIKGGTQYFGPGTRLLVL.

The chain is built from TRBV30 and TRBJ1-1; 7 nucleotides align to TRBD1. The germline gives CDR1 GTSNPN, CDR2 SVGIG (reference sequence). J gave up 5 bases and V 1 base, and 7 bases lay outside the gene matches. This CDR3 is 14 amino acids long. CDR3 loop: CAWSATPGGTEAFF. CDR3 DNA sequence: TGTGCCTGGAGTGCGACCCCAGGGGGGACTGAAGCTTTCTTT.

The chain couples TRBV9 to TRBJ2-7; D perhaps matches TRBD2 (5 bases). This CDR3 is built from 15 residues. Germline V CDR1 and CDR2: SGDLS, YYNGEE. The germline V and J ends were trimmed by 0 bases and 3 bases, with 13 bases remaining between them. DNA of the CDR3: TGTGCCAGCAGCGTAGGATCACTAGACAACTACGAGCAGTACTTC. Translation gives CASSVGSLDNYEQYF.

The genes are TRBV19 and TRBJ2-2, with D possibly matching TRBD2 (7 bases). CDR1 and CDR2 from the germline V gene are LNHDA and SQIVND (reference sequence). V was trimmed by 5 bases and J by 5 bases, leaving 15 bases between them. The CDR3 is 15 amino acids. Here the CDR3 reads CASSLPGGRTGELFF. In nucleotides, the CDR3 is TGTGCCAGTAGTTTGCCGGGGGGCAGGACCGGGGAGCTGTTTTTT.

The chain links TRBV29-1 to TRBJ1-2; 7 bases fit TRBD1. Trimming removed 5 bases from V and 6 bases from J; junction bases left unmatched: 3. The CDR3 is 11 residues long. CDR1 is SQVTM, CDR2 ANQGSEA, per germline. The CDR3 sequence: CSVQGGDGYTF. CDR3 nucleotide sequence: TGCAGCGTTCAAGGGGGCGATGGCTACACCTTC.

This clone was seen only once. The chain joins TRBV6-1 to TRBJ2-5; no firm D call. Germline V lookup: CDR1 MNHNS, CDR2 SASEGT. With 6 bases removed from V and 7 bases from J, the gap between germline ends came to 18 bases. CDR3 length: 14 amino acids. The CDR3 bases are TGTGCCAGCAGCGCGTTCGCGCCACCCGGGACCCAGTACTTC. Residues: CASSAFAPPGTQYF.

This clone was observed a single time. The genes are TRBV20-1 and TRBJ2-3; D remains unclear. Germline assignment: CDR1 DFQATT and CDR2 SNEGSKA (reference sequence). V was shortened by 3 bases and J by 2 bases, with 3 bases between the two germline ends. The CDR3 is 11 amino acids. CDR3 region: CSASLTDTQYF. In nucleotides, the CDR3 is TGCAGTGCTAGTCTCACAGATACGCAGTATTTT.

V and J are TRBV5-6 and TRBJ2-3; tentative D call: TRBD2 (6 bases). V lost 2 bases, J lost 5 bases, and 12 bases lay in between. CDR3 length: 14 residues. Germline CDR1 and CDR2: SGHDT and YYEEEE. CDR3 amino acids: CASSFRLVLDTQYF. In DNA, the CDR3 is TGTGCCAGCAGCTTCAGACTAGTTTTAGATACGCAGTATTTT.